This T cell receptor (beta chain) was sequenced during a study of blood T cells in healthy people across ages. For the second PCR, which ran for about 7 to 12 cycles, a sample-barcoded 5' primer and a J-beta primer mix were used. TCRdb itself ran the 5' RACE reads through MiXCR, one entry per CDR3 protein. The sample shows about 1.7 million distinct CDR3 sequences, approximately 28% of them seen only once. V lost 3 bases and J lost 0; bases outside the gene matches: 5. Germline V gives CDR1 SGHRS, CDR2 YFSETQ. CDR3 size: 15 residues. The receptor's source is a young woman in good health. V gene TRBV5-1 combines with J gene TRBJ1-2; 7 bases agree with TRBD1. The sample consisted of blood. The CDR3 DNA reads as TGCGCCAGCAGCTCCGGGACAGCCCCTAACTATGGCTACACCTTC. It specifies CASSSGTAPNYGYTF.